A selection of T cell receptor beta chains follows, all from one sample in a study of blood T cell repertoires in COVID-19. Data came from immunoSEQ multiplex PCR; TCRdb stores just in-frame clones and leaves some out. This sample has about 95,000 clones, with roughly 89% found just once. Sequencing was done on a sample of peripheral blood. The receptor source for this set is a woman between 65 and 79 years old with acute or convalescent COVID-19. Each CDR3 is given without its conserved first and last residue. Each record gives: CDR3 protein, V gene, clone size, J gene. Only some rows state a clone size, as once, few, many or a class for expanded clones.

CDR3: ASSLDNSPLH
V: TRBV2
size: -
J: TRBJ1-6

CDR3: ASNRGGVNTGELF
V: TRBV4-1
size: -
J: TRBJ2-2

CDR3: ASRTGTGGGNYGYT
V: TRBV27
size: -
J: TRBJ1-2

CDR3: ASSLGGGSSYGYT
V: TRBV5-4
size: -
J: TRBJ1-2

CDR3: ASRTAGGGAYNEQF
V: TRBV4-2
size: -
J: TRBJ2-1

CDR3: ASSFRRRRSGELF
V: TRBV28
size: -
J: TRBJ2-2

CDR3: ASSFRTGGGNSPLH
V: TRBV28
size: few
J: TRBJ1-6

CDR3: ASSVGTSGTDTQY
V: TRBV2
size: -
J: TRBJ2-3

CDR3: ASSEMGQGAEAF
V: TRBV6-1
size: -
J: TRBJ1-1

CDR3: ASSPGDRVRNQPQH
V: TRBV18
size: once
J: TRBJ1-5

CDR3: ASREGTGGTGELF
V: TRBV2
size: -
J: TRBJ2-2

CDR3: ASSGRGTVPNTGELF
V: TRBV5-1
size: -
J: TRBJ2-2

CDR3: ASSEADTQY
V: TRBV18
size: -
J: TRBJ2-3

CDR3: ASSPQGDQPQH
V: TRBV18
size: -
J: TRBJ1-5

CDR3: ASSHDSLSQETQY
V: TRBV3-1/TRBV3-2
size: -
J: TRBJ2-5

CDR3: ASSPSGGATNEKLF
V: TRBV13
size: -
J: TRBJ1-4

CDR3: ATSGRGQGDYGYT
V: TRBV24-1
size: -
J: TRBJ1-2

CDR3: ASSLVLGALTEAF
V: TRBV28
size: few
J: TRBJ1-1

CDR3: AIGDRENSPLH
V: TRBV3-1/TRBV3-2
size: -
J: TRBJ1-6

CDR3: ASSHQNRVSYSPLH
V: TRBV3-1/TRBV3-2
size: -
J: TRBJ1-6

CDR3: ASSRNRGGEQY
V: TRBV5-5
size: -
J: TRBJ2-7

CDR3: ATSPTNGYTDTQY
V: TRBV15
size: -
J: TRBJ2-3

CDR3: SASSHPLSGYT
V: TRBV20-1
size: -
J: TRBJ1-2

CDR3: ASSLGGSGGDTQY
V: TRBV7-2
size: -
J: TRBJ2-3

CDR3: ASSSRDRGYEQY
V: TRBV5-1
size: once
J: TRBJ2-7

CDR3: ATSGGGTATSTDTQY
V: TRBV24-1
size: -
J: TRBJ2-3

CDR3: AISAGGQFDTQY
V: TRBV10-3
size: once
J: TRBJ2-3

CDR3: ASSLALAAYNEQF
V: TRBV5-1
size: -
J: TRBJ2-1

CDR3: ASSPTSVSYNEQF
V: TRBV5-1
size: -
J: TRBJ2-1

CDR3: ASSQGQGAYNEQF
V: TRBV4-2
size: -
J: TRBJ2-1

CDR3: ATSGGLVKTQY
V: TRBV24-1
size: -
J: TRBJ2-5

CDR3: ASGGLAVAYEQY
V: TRBV27
size: once
J: TRBJ2-7

CDR3: ASSQVGRDQETQY
V: TRBV4-1
size: -
J: TRBJ2-5

CDR3: ASSYAPRRPGYGYT
V: TRBV6-5
size: once
J: TRBJ1-2

CDR3: ASSETAAYNSPLH
V: TRBV6-1
size: -
J: TRBJ1-6

CDR3: ASSYPRGGDEQY
V: TRBV6-6
size: -
J: TRBJ2-7

CDR3: ASSPRETLTGYEQY
V: TRBV18
size: few
J: TRBJ2-7

CDR3: ASSAGLAEPYNEQF
V: TRBV25-1
size: -
J: TRBJ2-1

CDR3: ASSGRQGVGADTQY
V: TRBV10-2
size: once
J: TRBJ2-3

CDR3: ASSLDHPGNYEQY
V: TRBV5-1
size: -
J: TRBJ2-7

CDR3: ASSIEAPPYNQPQH
V: TRBV19
size: -
J: TRBJ1-5